This entry features one T cell receptor beta chain sequence. Its antigen is unidentified. This specimen belongs to a study of T cell responses to AZD1222 COVID-19 vaccine. Study-wide results and caveats: Donors in the cohort were predominantly white British and more often female, and clonal diversity was possibly underestimated. Only five to seven individuals given AZD1222 were seropositive at baseline.

Second doses at about 4 or about 12 weeks were pooled. TCRdb's copy holds only in-frame clones and misses some; the assay was immunoSEQ multiplex PCR. Of about 60,000 clones listed, 60% to 85% are singletons. Germline V gives CDR1 LGHNA, CDR2 YNFKEQ. Trimming left V 3 bases short and J 1 base short, with 9 bases between. The CDR3 covers 14 residues. The input for sequencing was peripheral blood, taken 28 days after the second AZD1222 dose. The clonotype comes from an adult who received the AZD1222 COVID-19 vaccine. The chain has TRBV4-2 and TRBJ1-1; no clear D. CDR3 DNA sequence: TGTGCCAGCAGCCACGGCATCGCGAACACTGAAGCTTTCTTT. Amino acids: CASSHGIANTEAFF.